This TCR beta chain derives from a study of T cell responses to AZD1222 COVID-19 vaccine. Study in general: Samples with a second dose at about 4 or about 12 weeks were pooled together. Study results and limitations: When two AZD1222 doses had been given, Spike-specific TCR breadth and depth rose. Among spike-specific TCRs, nearly half reportedly target unmutated variant regions.

TCRdb keeps only in-frame clones here, not all; method: immunoSEQ multiplex PCR. Of 100,000 or so clones listed, just over 90% are singletons. About this clone: As yet, its antigen is unknown.

The sequence came from an adult in good health. The material was peripheral blood, obtained on day 0 of AZD1222 vaccination.

CDR3 amino acids: CASSLETASETQYF. DNA for the CDR3: TGTGCCAGCAGCTTGGAGACAGCCTCAGAGACCCAGTACTTC. This chain joins TRBV5-6 and TRBJ2-5, with a tentative D call TRBD1 (5 bases). V shed 0 bases and J shed 4 bases, with 10 bases lying between them. CDR1 SGHDT and CDR2 YYEEEE come from the germline V gene. This CDR3 contains 14 residues.